This paragraph reports one T cell receptor (beta chain). This CDR3 is built from 17 residues. CDR1 SSHAT and CDR2 FNYEAQ come from the germline V gene (reference sequence). In the authors' workflow: The authors estimated nucleated cell counts from reference gene primer amplification. Produced via immunoSEQ multiplex PCR; TCRdb's table is partial and in-frame only. That table gives V, J and clone size, and the DNA gave D and trimming. Counted here are around 250,000 clones, 85% to 90% occurring once; the ten biggest clones make up less than 8%. This specimen belongs to a study of blood T cell repertoires in COVID-19. The wider study: The study drew acute and convalescent COVID-19 samples from the United States, Italy and Spain. Nucleic acid was either cDNA or gDNA, and it came from T cells, B-cell-depleted T cells, or PBMCs.

Sequenced input: peripheral blood. The chain joins TRBV7-7 to TRBJ2-3; 11 bases are shared with TRBD2. This TCR was sampled from a man aged 55-75 years with acute or convalescent COVID-19. This CDR3 reads CASPPGASGRCRDTQYF. The CDR3 DNA reads TGTGCTAGCCCCCCAGGGGCTAGCGGGAGGTGTAGGGATACGCAGTATTTT.